This T cell receptor beta chain was profiled in a study of shared clonotypes between healthy human individuals. With respect to this clone: Its target is not known.

Measured with immunoSEQ multiplex PCR; TCRdb has only the in-frame clones, and not every one. This sample has hundreds of thousands of clones, with roughly 96% found just once. General observations from the study: The expectation was that sequencing depth would affect clonotype sharing among donors.

Naive-designated CD8 cells lacked CD45RO, were positively enriched for CCR7, and omitted terminally differentiated effector memory CD45RA+ cells. Material: naive CD8+ T cells sorted from blood. The receptor was derived from a woman in her twenties or thirties in good health.

The CDR3 spells CSAREQHEQYF. CDR3 sequence (DNA): TGCAGTGCTAGAGAGCAACACGAGCAGTACTTC. The rearrangement links TRBV20-1 to TRBJ2-7; no clear D gene. The CDR3 sequence is 11 residues long. V lost 0 bases and J 5 bases, leaving 5 bases between the germline ends. The germline V gene encodes CDR1 DFQATT and CDR2 SNEGSKA (reference sequence).